The 5 T cell receptor beta chains below come from one sample, sequenced in a study of blood T cell repertoires in COVID-19. Repertoires were generated with immunoSEQ multiplex PCR, while TCRdb's copy carries only in-frame clones and drops some. The table includes 150,000 to 200,000 clones, roughly 80% detected once. Sequenced material: PBMCs or T cells enriched from blood (not recorded which). These receptor sequences come from a woman aged 60-70 years who had recovered from COVID-19.

The CDR3 is CASSYGTTADTQYF. The CDR3 DNA reads TGTGCCAGCAGCTACGGGACAACGGCGGATACGCAGTATTTT. The chain uses TRBV13 and TRBJ2-3; D might be TRBD1 (6 bases). This CDR3 is 14 amino acids long. The V end was cut by 4 bases, the J end by 6 bases, with 14 bases between. CDR1 is PRHDT, CDR2 FYEKMQ, per germline (reference sequence). The entire variable domain, with the rest obtained from reference TRBV13 and TRBJ2-3, is as follows: AAGVIQSPRHLIKEKRETATLKCYPIPRHDTVYWYQQGPGQDPQFLISFYEKMQSDKGSIPDRFSAQQFSDYHSELNMSSLELGDSALYFCASSYGTTADTQYFGPGTRLTVL.

V gene TRBV5-8 combines with J gene TRBJ2-7; D is unclear. The CDR3 is made up of 13 amino acids. Deletions cut 0 bases from V and 6 bases from J, with 10 bases between. Germline loops: CDR1 SGHTS, CDR2 YDEGEE. This CDR3 is CASSLDSYSEQYF. DNA of the CDR3: TGTGCCAGCAGCTTGGACAGTTACTCCGAGCAGTACTTC.

The CDR3 is CASIQGGVEQYF. The CDR3 nucleotides are TGCGCCAGCATCCAGGGAGGCGTCGAGCAGTACTTC. The chain joins TRBV10-2 to TRBJ2-7; TRBD2 might be the D (6 bases). The CDR3 loop spans 12 amino acids. Trimming cost V 7 bases and J 6 bases, with 13 bases left between them. Germline CDR1 reads WSHSY; CDR2 reads SAAADI.

The rearrangement links TRBV5-6 to TRBJ1-2; 8 positions match TRBD1. This CDR3 region has 14 residues. Germline CDR1 is SGHDT and CDR2 is YYEEEE. After removal of 0 bases from V and 10 bases from J, the junction contained 8 bases not matched to a gene. CDR3 residues: CASSLGLTGDFYTF. Written as DNA, the CDR3 is TGTGCCAGCAGCTTGGGGTTGACAGGGGACTTCTACACCTTC.

The rearrangement joins TRBV5-6 to TRBJ2-5; a weak D match, TRBD2 (6 bases). CDR3 length equals 15 residues. Trimming cost V 3 bases and J 3 bases, with 15 bases left between them. Germline V CDR1 and CDR2: SGHDT, YYEEEE. CDR3 DNA: TGTGCCAGCAGCTCCATGGTTCGCGGGGAAGAGACCCAGTACTTC. Translation gives CASSSMVRGEETQYF.